These 23 T cell receptor beta chains share one sample of origin, sequenced in a study of T cell changes during pregnancy in multiple sclerosis. Libraries were prepared by immunoSEQ multiplex PCR; TCRdb keeps only in-frame clonotypes and omits some of them. The table records around 56,000 clones, over 80% of them present only once. The sequenced sample was CD4+ T cells from peripheral blood mononuclear cells, obtained in the first trimester of pregnancy. These receptors were taken from a female donor with multiple sclerosis, enrolled in a pregnancy study.

This clone was recorded a few times. The chain is built from TRBV7-7 and TRBJ2-2; D call uncertain. The CDR3 extends over 14 amino acids. CDR1 and CDR2 from the germline V gene are SSHAT and FNYEAQ (reference sequence). The ends were cut back, 3 bases at V and 0 bases at J, with 5 bases in the middle. The CDR3 region is CASSLTPNTGELFF. CDR3 nucleotides: TGTGCCAGCAGCTTGACACCGAACACCGGGGAGCTGTTTTTT.

This chain connects TRBV5-4 to TRBJ1-2, with D possibly TRBD1 on 5 matching bases. The CDR3 contains 15 residues. Germline CDR1 is SGHNT and CDR2 is YYREEE (reference sequence). V was clipped by 4 bases and J by 8 bases, with 21 bases between them. The CDR3 coding sequence is TGTGCCAGCAGCAGTCCCGGGGGGAGCGGGGAAGGCTACACCTTC. Translated: CASSSPGGSGEGYTF.

The chain carries TRBV27 and TRBJ1-1; 10 bases are a match to TRBD1. The CDR3 runs to 14 residues. Per the germline V gene, CDR1 is MNHEY and CDR2 is SMNVEV (reference sequence). Germline trimming cut 7 bases from V and 1 base from J; bases unmatched to any gene: 3. Here the CDR3 DNA reads TGTGCCAGCACCCGACAGGGGGCGAACACTGAAGCTTTCTTT. It encodes CASTRQGANTEAFF.

CDR3 region: CASSPSTGDRGVPNTEAFF. CDR3 nucleotide sequence: TGTGCCAGTAGTCCCTCGACCGGGGACAGGGGAGTCCCGAACACTGAAGCTTTCTTT. The V call is TRBV19, the J call TRBJ1-1, with TRBD1 identical over 10 bases. This CDR3 has 19 residues. Germline values: CDR1 LNHDA, CDR2 SQIVND (reference sequence). Losses at the gene ends were 5 bases for V and 1 base for J; bases not matched to a gene: 16.

The rearrangement uses TRBV4-3 and TRBJ1-1; possibly TRBD1 for D (5 bases). This CDR3 is 16 amino acids long. The germline V gene encodes CDR1 LGHNA and CDR2 YSLEER. Trimming took 8 bases from V and 1 from J, leaving 20 bases between them. The CDR3, as DNA: TGCGCCAGCCGCCGCGGTGGAGGGGCGAAGAACACTGAAGCTTTCTTT. Its protein product is CASRRGGGAKNTEAFF.

The CDR3 sequence: CASSLNSGGYGYTF. CDR3 in DNA: TGTGCCAGCAGCCTAAATTCCGGGGGCTATGGCTACACCTTC. J is TRBJ1-2 and V is TRBV7-9; a weak D match, TRBD1 (5 bases). The CDR3 runs 14 residues. Germline CDR1 reads SEHNR; CDR2 reads FQNEAQ (reference sequence). Trimming took off 5 bases at V and 4 bases at J, with 14 bases between the two ends.

The chain joins TRBV4-2 to TRBJ2-5, with 15 bases matching TRBD2. Germline V gives CDR1 LGHNA, CDR2 YNFKEQ. CDR3 length: 21 amino acids. V was clipped by 0 bases and J by 4 bases; unmatched bases: 15. The CDR3 loop is CASSQETGLAGGIQAGETQYF. In DNA, the CDR3 is TGTGCCAGCAGCCAAGAGACGGGACTAGCGGGGGGCATCCAGGCGGGAGAGACCCAGTACTTC.

The chain employs TRBV5-8 and TRBJ2-3, with a possible D match to TRBD1 (6 bases). Between the trimmed V and J ends, which lost 5 bases and 1 base, there was a span of 11 bases. Looked up from germline, CDR1 is SGHTS and CDR2 is YDEGEE. The CDR3 runs 14 residues. This chain's CDR3 is CASSSGQRTDTQYF. The CDR3 bases are TGTGCCAGCAGTTCGGGACAACGCACAGATACGCAGTATTTT.

This clone was detected only once. V and J are TRBV5-1 and TRBJ2-4, with D perhaps matching TRBD1 (6 bases). The CDR3 runs to 16 residues. CDR1 and CDR2 from the germline V gene are SGHRS and YFSETQ. V lost 4 bases and J lost 7, with 21 bases in between. The chain's CDR3 is CASSPGTNTPGNIQYF. DNA for the CDR3: TGCGCCAGCAGCCCCGGGACAAACACTCCAGGCAACATTCAGTACTTC. Variable domain in full (rest from reference TRBV5-1 and TRBJ2-4): KAGVTQTPRYLIKTRGQQVTLSCSPISGHRSVSWYQQTPGQGLQFLFEYFSETQRNKGNFPGRFSGRQFSNSRSEMNVSTLELGDSALYLCASSPGTNTPGNIQYFGAGTRLSVL.

This clone turned up a few times. The chain is built from TRBV18 and TRBJ1-1; D ambiguous. In germline, CDR1 is KGHSH, CDR2 LQKENI. V was clipped by 2 bases and J by 4 bases, with 11 bases between them. This CDR3 has 14 amino acids. CDR3 residues: CASSPAMGSTEAFF. CDR3 coding DNA: TGTGCCAGCTCACCAGCGATGGGGAGCACTGAAGCTTTCTTT.

This clone was counted a single time. V usage is TRBV7-2 and J usage is TRBJ1-5; 7 bases are shared with TRBD1. The CDR3 consists of 14 residues. Germline V gene sequence: CDR1 SGHTA, CDR2 FQGNSA. V shed 5 bases, J shed 3 bases, and the junction held 4 bases outside the gene matches. The CDR3 region is CASSLGQANQPQHF. The CDR3 DNA follows: TGTGCCAGCAGCCTAGGACAGGCCAATCAGCCCCAGCATTTT. The variable domain in full, completed from reference TRBV7-2 and TRBJ1-5, reads GAGVSQSPSNKVTEKGKDVELRCDPISGHTALYWYRQSLGQGLEFLIYFQGNSAPDKSGLPSDRFSAERTGGSVSTLTIQRTQQEDSAVYLCASSLGQANQPQHFGDGTRLSIL.

V usage is TRBV10-3 and J usage is TRBJ2-2; 7 nucleotides line up with TRBD1. V lost 8 bases to trimming and J lost 2 bases; unmatched junction nucleotides: 8. The CDR3 sequence is 15 residues long. Germline assignment: CDR1 ENHRY and CDR2 SYGVKD. CDR3 sequence: CAIESDRVNTGELFF. CDR3 nucleotides: TGTGCCATCGAGTCTGACAGGGTAAACACCGGGGAGCTGTTTTTT.

This chain links TRBV6-5 with TRBJ2-5; D ambiguous. The ends were cut back, 4 bases at V and 5 bases at J, with 14 bases in the middle. The CDR3 contains 14 residues. Germline CDR1 and CDR2: MNHEY and SVGAGI. The CDR3 sequence: CASSFQERSETQYF. The CDR3 coding sequence is TGTGCCAGCAGTTTCCAGGAACGCTCTGAGACCCAGTACTTC.

The J gene is TRBJ2-7, the V gene TRBV7-2; 12 bases are shared with TRBD2. This CDR3 comprises 15 residues. V was pared by 1 base and J by 7 bases, with 5 bases of the junction left unmatched. CDR1 and CDR2 (germline): SGHTA, FQGNSA. CDR3 amino acids: CASSLDLAGGREQYF. CDR3 nucleotide sequence: TGTGCCAGCAGCTTAGATCTAGCGGGGGGGCGTGAGCAGTACTTC.

This rearrangement joins TRBV7-9 to TRBJ2-5; unclear D gene. Trimming pared 5 bases from V and 3 bases from J, leaving 13 bases between. The CDR3 extends over 14 amino acids. CDR1 SEHNR and CDR2 FQNEAQ come from the germline V gene (reference sequence). CDR3 nucleotide sequence: TGTGCCAGCAGCAACCCGGCCCAGGAAGAGACCCAGTACTTC. Protein product: CASSNPAQEETQYF.

The rearrangement links TRBV6-5 to TRBJ2-5; 12 bases fit TRBD1. CDR1 is MNHEY, CDR2 SVGAGI, per germline. V trimming: 4 bases; J trimming: 5 bases; junction bases outside the gene matches: 8. There are 16 residues in the CDR3. The CDR3 coding sequence is TGTGCCAGCAGTTGGGGGGGGACAGGGGGCCGTGAGACCCAGTACTTC. Protein product: CASSWGGTGGRETQYF.

The rearrangement uses TRBV19 and TRBJ1-1, with a tentative D call TRBD1 (5 bases). Germline-derived CDR1 and CDR2 are LNHDA and SQIVND (reference sequence). V dropped 6 bases and J dropped 5 bases, with 13 bases sitting between them. This CDR3 is built from 13 residues. The CDR3 sequence: CASRGQGGTEAFF. CDR3 bases: TGTGCCAGTAGAGGTCAGGGAGGGACTGAAGCTTTCTTT.

The V call is TRBV7-9, the J call TRBJ2-7; D not resolved. Germline V CDR1 and CDR2: SEHNR, FQNEAQ (reference sequence). V was cut by 3 bases and J by 2 bases, with 8 bases left in between. The CDR3 is 13 amino acids. The CDR3 DNA is TGTGCCAGCAGCTTGCCCCTAACCTACGAGCAGTACTTC. It translates to CASSLPLTYEQYF.

The CDR3 sequence: CASSLRLFANTGELFF. The CDR3 region has the DNA TGTGCCAGCAGCTTGCGACTTTTCGCGAACACCGGGGAGCTGTTTTTT. The V and J genes are TRBV7-2 and TRBJ2-2; no clear D gene. The germline V gene encodes CDR1 SGHTA and CDR2 FQGNSA. CDR3 length equals 16 residues. The V gene lost 3 bases and the J gene lost 0 bases, with 11 bases spanning the gap.

A single count supports this clone. This rearrangement joins TRBV30 to TRBJ1-2; 8 nucleotides match TRBD1. The germline V gene encodes CDR1 GTSNPN and CDR2 SVGIG (reference sequence). The CDR3 is 14 residues long. After removal of 1 base from V and 2 bases from J, the junction contained 3 bases not matched to a gene. The CDR3: CAWSADRANYGYTF. Written as DNA, the CDR3 is TGTGCCTGGAGTGCGGACAGGGCAAACTATGGCTACACCTTC.

The chain employs TRBV5-6 and TRBJ2-7, with 7 positions matching TRBD1. This CDR3 is built from 15 residues. Germline V CDR1 and CDR2: SGHDT, YYEEEE. Losses at the gene ends were 4 bases for V and 0 bases for J; bases not matched to a gene: 7. The CDR3 DNA follows: TGTGCCAGCAGCGCCCAGACAGGGTACTCCTACGAGCAGTACTTC. This translates into CASSAQTGYSYEQYF.

V and J are TRBV18 and TRBJ2-7; TRBD2 might be the D (5 bases). Deletions cut 2 bases from V and 4 bases from J, with 12 bases between. The germline CDR1 and CDR2 sequences are KGHSH and LQKENI. This CDR3 contains 14 residues. CDR3 loop: CASSPGRDGYEQYF. In nucleotides, the CDR3 is TGTGCCAGCTCACCAGGGAGAGATGGATACGAGCAGTACTTC.

This chain joins TRBV5-4 and TRBJ2-1; TRBD2 matches at 12 bases. The germline V gene encodes CDR1 SGHNT and CDR2 YYREEE (reference sequence). J gave up 2 bases and V 4 bases, and 4 bases lay outside the gene matches. This CDR3 has 16 residues. CDR3 DNA sequence: TGTGCCAGCAGCCTAGCGGGGGGGGCGGCCTACAATGAGCAGTTCTTC. Translating gives CASSLAGGAAYNEQFF.